The rows below give T cell receptor beta chains drawn from one sample of a study of molecular identifiers for immune sequencing clone quantification. TCRdb re-called the PCR reads through MiXCR, storing one row per CDR3 protein. The sample records about 300,000 distinct CDR3 sequences, about 21% being singletons. Sequenced input: naive CD8+ T cells from blood, with Jurkat cell RNA spiked in. The receptors shown here come from a human donor in good health. Some libraries in this study had Jurkat cell RNA spiked in. Both conserved end residues are part of each CDR3. The order of the fields is V gene, J gene, D gene, clone size, CDR3 DNA, CDR3 protein. D genes are given only for firm matches. Clone size is given for some rows only: seen once, a few or many times, or a class if the clone is expanded.

v_call: TRBV7-2
j_call: TRBJ2-7
d_call: NA
clone_size: many
cdr3_nt: TGTGCCAGCAGCTTAGTAGGGGGTAGCCACGAGCAGTACTTC
cdr3_aa: CASSLVGGSHEQYF

v_call: TRBV20-1
j_call: TRBJ2-7
d_call: TRBD1
clone_size: NA
cdr3_nt: TGCAGTGCTGGCCGGGACAGGAGAGACTACGAGCAGTACTTC
cdr3_aa: CSAGRDRRDYEQYF

v_call: TRBV7-6
j_call: TRBJ2-5
d_call: NA
clone_size: many
cdr3_nt: TGTGCCAGCAGCTCCGTCCGGGGTGAGACCCAGTACTTC
cdr3_aa: CASSSVRGETQYF

v_call: TRBV24-1
j_call: TRBJ2-2
d_call: TRBD1
clone_size: NA
cdr3_nt: TGTGCCACCGCAGGGGGCACCGGGGAGCTGTTTTTT
cdr3_aa: CATAGGTGELFF

v_call: TRBV29-1
j_call: TRBJ2-3
d_call: NA
clone_size: many
cdr3_nt: TGCAGCGTTGAACTTTCCGGGGCCGCGAGCACAGATACGCAGTATTTT
cdr3_aa: CSVELSGAASTDTQYF

v_call: TRBV6-1
j_call: TRBJ2-7
d_call: TRBD1
clone_size: many
cdr3_nt: TGTGCCAGCAGTGCCAGGACAGGGAGTTACGAGCAGTACTTC
cdr3_aa: CASSARTGSYEQYF

v_call: TRBV27
j_call: TRBJ1-5
d_call: NA
clone_size: many
cdr3_nt: TGTGCCAGCAGTTTATCTACGGACTATAGCAATCAGCCCCAGCATTTT
cdr3_aa: CASSLSTDYSNQPQHF

v_call: TRBV20-1
j_call: TRBJ2-2
d_call: TRBD1
clone_size: many
cdr3_nt: TGCAGTGTCAACAGGGGAAACACCGGGGAGCTGTTTTTT
cdr3_aa: CSVNRGNTGELFF

v_call: TRBV4-3
j_call: TRBJ2-3
d_call: TRBD1
clone_size: many
cdr3_nt: TGCGCCAGCAGCCAAGATCCGGGGACAGCGACAGATACGCAGTATTTT
cdr3_aa: CASSQDPGTATDTQYF

v_call: TRBV7-9
j_call: TRBJ1-1
d_call: TRBD1
clone_size: many
cdr3_nt: TGTGCCAGCAGCCTACAGGGGGCCCACACTGAAGCTTTCTTT
cdr3_aa: CASSLQGAHTEAFF

v_call: TRBV2
j_call: TRBJ1-5
d_call: NA
clone_size: many
cdr3_nt: TGTGCCAGCAGACCTCACGTTGGCAATCAGCCCCAGCATTTT
cdr3_aa: CASRPHVGNQPQHF

v_call: TRBV7-2
j_call: TRBJ1-1
d_call: NA
clone_size: many
cdr3_nt: TGTGCCAGCACCTTCCTCACTGAAGCTTTCTTT
cdr3_aa: CASTFLTEAFF

v_call: TRBV4-3
j_call: TRBJ2-3
d_call: TRBD2
clone_size: few
cdr3_nt: TGCGCCAGCAGCCAAGACCGATGGACTAGCACAGATACGCAGGATTTT
cdr3_aa: CASSQDRWTSTDTQDF

v_call: TRBV7-6
j_call: TRBJ1-4
d_call: TRBD1
clone_size: many
cdr3_nt: TGTGCCAGCAGCCCCCGCACAGGGGAAGGTTGGAAACTGTTTTTT
cdr3_aa: CASSPRTGEGWKLFF